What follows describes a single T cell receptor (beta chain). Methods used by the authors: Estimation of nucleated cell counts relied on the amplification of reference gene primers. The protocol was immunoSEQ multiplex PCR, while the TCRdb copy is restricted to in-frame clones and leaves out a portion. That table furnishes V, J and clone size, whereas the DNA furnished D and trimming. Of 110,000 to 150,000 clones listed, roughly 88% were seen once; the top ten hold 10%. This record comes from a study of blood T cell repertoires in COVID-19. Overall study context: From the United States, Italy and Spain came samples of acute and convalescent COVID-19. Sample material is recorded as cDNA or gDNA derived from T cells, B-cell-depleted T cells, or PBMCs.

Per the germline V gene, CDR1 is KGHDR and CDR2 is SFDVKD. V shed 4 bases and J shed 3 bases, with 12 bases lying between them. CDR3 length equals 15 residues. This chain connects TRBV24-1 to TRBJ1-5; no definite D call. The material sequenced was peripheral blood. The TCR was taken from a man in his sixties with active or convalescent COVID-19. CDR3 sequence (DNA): TGTGCCACCAGTGACATGACGGGGAACAATCAGCCCCAGCATTTT. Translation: CATSDMTGNNQPQHF.